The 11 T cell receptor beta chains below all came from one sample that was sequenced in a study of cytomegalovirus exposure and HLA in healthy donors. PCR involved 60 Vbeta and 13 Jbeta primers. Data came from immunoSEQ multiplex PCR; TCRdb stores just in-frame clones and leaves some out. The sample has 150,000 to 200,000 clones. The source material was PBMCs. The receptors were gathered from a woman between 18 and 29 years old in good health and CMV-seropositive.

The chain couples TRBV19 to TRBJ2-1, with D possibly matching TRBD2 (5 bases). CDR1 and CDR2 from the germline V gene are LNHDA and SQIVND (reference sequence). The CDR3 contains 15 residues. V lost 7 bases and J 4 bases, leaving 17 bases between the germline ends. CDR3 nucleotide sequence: TGTGCCAGTATCAATCTGCGGGTTGGGTACAATGAGCAGTTCTTC. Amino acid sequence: CASINLRVGYNEQFF.

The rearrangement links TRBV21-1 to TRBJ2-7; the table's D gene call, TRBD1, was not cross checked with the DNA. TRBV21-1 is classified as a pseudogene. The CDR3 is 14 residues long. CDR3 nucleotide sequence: TGTGCCAGCAGCGGGGACAGGGGTTCCTACGAGCAGTACTTC. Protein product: CASSGDRGSYEQYF.

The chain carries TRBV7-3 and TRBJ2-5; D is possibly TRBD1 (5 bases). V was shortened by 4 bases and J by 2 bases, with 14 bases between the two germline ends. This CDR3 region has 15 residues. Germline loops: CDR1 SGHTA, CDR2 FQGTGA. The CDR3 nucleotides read TGTGCCAGCAGCTCAGGACAATTACCTCAAGAGACCCAGTACTTC. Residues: CASSSGQLPQETQYF.

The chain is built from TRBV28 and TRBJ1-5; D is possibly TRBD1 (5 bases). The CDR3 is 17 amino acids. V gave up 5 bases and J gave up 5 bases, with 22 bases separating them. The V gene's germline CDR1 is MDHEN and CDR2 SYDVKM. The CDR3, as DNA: TGTGCCAGCAGTCCGCAGACTCGGGGGAAAGCGTATCAGCCCCAGCATTTT. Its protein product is CASSPQTRGKAYQPQHF.

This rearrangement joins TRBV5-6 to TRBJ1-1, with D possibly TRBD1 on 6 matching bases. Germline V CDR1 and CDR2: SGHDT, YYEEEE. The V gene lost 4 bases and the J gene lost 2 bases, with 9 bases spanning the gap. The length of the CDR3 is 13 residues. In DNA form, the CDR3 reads TGTGCCAGCAGCAGAGGGGGAAACACTGAAGCTTTCTTT. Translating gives CASSRGGNTEAFF.

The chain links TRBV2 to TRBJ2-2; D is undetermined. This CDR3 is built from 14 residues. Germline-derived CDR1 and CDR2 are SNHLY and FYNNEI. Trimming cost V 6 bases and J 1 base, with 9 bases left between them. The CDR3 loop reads CASSDHRNTGELFF. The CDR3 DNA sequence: TGTGCCAGCAGCGACCACAGGAACACCGGGGAGCTGTTTTTT.

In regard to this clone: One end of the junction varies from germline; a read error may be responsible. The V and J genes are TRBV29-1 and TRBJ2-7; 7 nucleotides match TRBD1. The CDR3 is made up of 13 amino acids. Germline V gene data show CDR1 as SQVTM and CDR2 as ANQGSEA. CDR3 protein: CSVFRDSSHEQYF. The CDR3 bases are TGCAGCGTTTTCCGGGACAGCTCCCACGAGCAGTACTTC.

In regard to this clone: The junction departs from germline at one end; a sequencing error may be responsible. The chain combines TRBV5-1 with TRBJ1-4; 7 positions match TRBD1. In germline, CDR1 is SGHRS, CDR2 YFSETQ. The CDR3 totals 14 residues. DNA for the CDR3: TGCGCCAGCAGCGTCGGACAGGCCGTAGGACCCCTCTTCTTT. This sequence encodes CASSVGQAVGPLFF. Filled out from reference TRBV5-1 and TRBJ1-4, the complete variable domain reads KAGVTQTPRYLIKTRGQQVTLSCSPISGHRSVSWYQQTPGQGLQFLFEYFSETQRNKGNFPGRFSGRQFSNSRSEMNVSTLELGDSALYLCASSVGQAVGPLFFGSGTQLSVL.

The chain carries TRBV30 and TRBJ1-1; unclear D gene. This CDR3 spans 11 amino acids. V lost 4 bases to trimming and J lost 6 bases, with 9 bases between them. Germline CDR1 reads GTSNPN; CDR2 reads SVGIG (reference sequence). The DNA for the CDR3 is TGTGCCTGGATGTCCCCCGCTGAAGCTTTCTTT. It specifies CAWMSPAEAFF. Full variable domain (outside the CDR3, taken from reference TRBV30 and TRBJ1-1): SQTIHQWPATLVQPVGSPLSLECTVEGTSNPNLYWYRQAAGRGLQLLFYSVGIGQISSEVPQNLSASRPQDRQFILSSKKLLLSDSGFYLCAWMSPAEAFFGQGTRLTVV.

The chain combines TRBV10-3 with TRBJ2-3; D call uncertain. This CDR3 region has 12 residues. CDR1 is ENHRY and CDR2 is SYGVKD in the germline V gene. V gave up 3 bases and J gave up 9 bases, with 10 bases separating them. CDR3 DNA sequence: TGTGCCATCAGTGACCAACACAGAACGCAGTATTTT. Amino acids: CAISDQHRTQYF.

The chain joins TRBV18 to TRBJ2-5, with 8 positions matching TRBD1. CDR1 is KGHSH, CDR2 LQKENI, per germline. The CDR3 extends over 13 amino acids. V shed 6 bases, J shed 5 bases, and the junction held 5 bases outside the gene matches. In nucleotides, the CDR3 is TGTGCCAGCTCCCGACAGGGGACGGAGACCCAGTACTTC. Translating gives CASSRQGTETQYF.